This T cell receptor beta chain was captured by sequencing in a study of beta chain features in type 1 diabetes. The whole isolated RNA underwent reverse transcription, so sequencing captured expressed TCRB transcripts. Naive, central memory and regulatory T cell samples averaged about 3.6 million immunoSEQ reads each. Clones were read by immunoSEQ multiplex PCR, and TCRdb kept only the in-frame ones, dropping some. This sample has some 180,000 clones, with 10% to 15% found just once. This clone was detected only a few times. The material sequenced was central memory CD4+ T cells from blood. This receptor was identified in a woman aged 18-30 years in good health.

The CDR3 loop is CASSLGLAASYEQYF. CDR3 coding DNA: TGTGCCAGCAGCTTAGGACTAGCGGCTTCCTACGAGCAGTACTTC. This sequence joins TRBV7-9 and TRBJ2-7; 9 bases align to TRBD2. V trimming: 1 base; J trimming: 1 base; junction bases outside the gene matches: 2. CDR3 size: 15 residues. The germline V gene has CDR1 SEHNR and CDR2 FQNEAQ (reference sequence).